The T cell receptor (beta chain) under discussion was sequenced for a study of blood T cells in healthy people across ages. Sample-barcoded 5' priming and a J-beta primer mix drove a second PCR of roughly 7 to 11 cycles. From the 5' RACE reads, TCRdb called clonotypes with MiXCR, one entry per CDR3 protein. The data show about 670,000 distinct CDR3 sequences, about 43% seen once. The V gene's germline CDR1 is DFQATT and CDR2 SNEGSKA (reference sequence). The CDR3 covers 15 residues. The ends lost 3 bases at V and 4 bases at J; junction bases unmatched: 11. Source material: blood. The clonotype was recovered from an elderly man in good health. This sequence joins TRBV20-1 and TRBJ2-7, with 8 bases fitting TRBD1. CDR3 nucleotide sequence: TGCAGTGCTAGCGACCCGACAGGGGCTCCTTACGAGCAGTACTTC. This codes for CSASDPTGAPYEQYF.